Here is one T cell receptor (beta chain) with its context. Its antigen is currently unknown. The sample belongs to a study of coeliac disease. General observations from the study: The authors judged this method unsuitable for unbiased gliadin-specific T cell detection. Lower clonality than controls marked TRB and TRG repertoires from active celiac intraepithelial and lamina propria samples. Intraepithelial and lamina propria fractions were not highly pure.

Repertoires were generated with immunoSEQ multiplex PCR, while TCRdb's copy carries only in-frame clones and drops some. Of about 2,200 clones detected, about 61% appear once; the ten largest clones hold 9.2%. The TCR comes from a woman in her thirties with active celiac disease. The material sequenced was lamina propria lymphocytes from the gut.

The CDR3 loop reads CASSFGETGELFF. The CDR3 region has the DNA TGTGCCAGCAGCTTTGGAGAGACCGGGGAGCTGTTTTTT. The chain uses TRBV5-6 and TRBJ2-2; D call uncertain. V was pared by 2 bases and J by 5 bases, with 7 bases between. CDR3 length equals 13 residues. The V gene's germline CDR1 is SGHDT and CDR2 YYEEEE. Filled out from reference TRBV5-6 and TRBJ2-2, the complete variable domain reads DAGVTQSPTHLIKTRGQQVTLRCSPKSGHDTVSWYQQALGQGPQFIFQYYEEEERQRGNFPDRFSGHQFPNYSSELNVNALLLGDSALYLCASSFGETGELFFGEGSRLTVL.